This entry lists 5 T cell receptor beta chains sequenced from one sample in a study of cytomegalovirus exposure and HLA in healthy donors. Here immunoSEQ multiplex PCR was the method, and the copy in TCRdb shows in-frame clones only, minus some. Here the sample spans some 140,000 clones, around 85% being singletons. The sample consisted of PBMCs. These receptors were obtained from a man aged 18-30 years in good health and CMV-seronegative.

The chain joins TRBV7-2 to TRBJ2-7, with 9 bases identical to TRBD1. The CDR3 is made up of 13 amino acids. Germline loops: CDR1 SGHTA, CDR2 FQGNSA. V shed 5 bases, J shed 4 bases, and the junction held 3 bases outside the gene matches. CDR3: CASSPQGAYEQYF. The DNA of the CDR3 is TGTGCCAGCAGCCCACAGGGGGCATACGAGCAGTACTTC. Full variable domain (outside the CDR3, taken from reference TRBV7-2 and TRBJ2-7): GAGVSQSPSNKVTEKGKDVELRCDPISGHTALYWYRQSLGQGLEFLIYFQGNSAPDKSGLPSDRFSAERTGGSVSTLTIQRTQQEDSAVYLCASSPQGAYEQYFGPGTRLTVT.

The rearrangement joins TRBV7-9 to TRBJ2-5, with unresolved D. In germline, CDR1 is SEHNR, CDR2 FQNEAQ (reference sequence). The CDR3 length is 13 residues. Trimming removed 5 bases at V and 4 bases at J, with 11 bases between. CDR3 amino acids: CASSPRGPETQYF. The CDR3 DNA reads as TGTGCCAGCAGCCCACGCGGCCCAGAGACCCAGTACTTC.

The genes are TRBV6-6 and TRBJ2-1; possible D gene TRBD1, 6 bases. V was shortened by 6 bases and J by 10 bases, with 16 bases between the two germline ends. There are 13 residues in the CDR3. Germline V gene data show CDR1 as MNHNY and CDR2 as SVGAGI (reference sequence). DNA of the CDR3: TGTGCCAGCAGAGATCAGGGGCCCCAAGAGCAGTTCTTC. Its translation is CASRDQGPQEQFF.

J is TRBJ1-5 and V is TRBV6-5; D gene uncertain. The CDR3 totals 13 residues. The V and J ends lost 2 bases and 4 bases respectively, with 6 bases between them. Per the germline V gene, CDR1 is MNHEY and CDR2 is SVGAGI. The CDR3 bases are TGTGCCAGCAGTTACCGCACTAATCAGCCCCAGCATTTT. Translated, it gives CASSYRTNQPQHF.

CDR3 in DNA: TGTGCCAGCAGCTTAGAGCGGACTGAGCAGTTCTTC. This sequence encodes CASSLERTEQFF. This chain connects TRBV7-6 to TRBJ2-1; possibly TRBD2 for D (5 bases). Trimming left V 1 base short and J 9 bases short, with 7 bases between. Germline lookup yields CDR1 SGHVS and CDR2 FNYEAQ. The CDR3 spans 12 residues.